This T cell receptor (beta chain) came from a study of T-cell memory formation after mild COVID-19. The CDR3 spans 17 residues. CDR1 and CDR2 from the germline V gene are SGHTA and FQGNSA. Trimming removed 0 bases at V and 5 bases at J, with 17 bases between. Each CDR3 protein gets one entry after TCRdb re-called the 5' RACE reads with MiXCR. Here the sample spans approximately 350,000 distinct CDR3 sequences, around 27% being singletons. This TCR came from an adult woman who had mild COVID-19 (a few samples of this study predate the infection). Cell type and time point are not known. Sequenced input: PBMCs or a T cell subset sorted from them (not recorded which). This rearrangement joins TRBV7-2 to TRBJ1-5; D possibly corresponds to TRBD1 (6 bases). The DNA for the CDR3 is TGTGCCAGCAGCTTAGCGATGGGCAGGGAGGGGGATCAGCCCCAGCATTTT. This gives the protein CASSLAMGREGDQPQHF. Looking up the rest from reference TRBV7-2 and TRBJ1-5 gives the full variable domain: GAGVSQSPSNKVTEKGKDVELRCDPISGHTALYWYRQSLGQGLEFLIYFQGNSAPDKSGLPSDRFSAERTGGSVSTLTIQRTQQEDSAVYLCASSLAMGREGDQPQHFGDGTRLSIL.